The T cell receptor (beta chain) under discussion was sequenced for a study of vaccination and CD4 T cells after COVID-19. Study as a whole: Two Hispanic individuals were among six male and four female convalescent patients.

Study-level results: Early post-infection timepoints were not included, and relatively few convalescent patients were studied.

As for this clonotype: Its antigen is not known.

Cultured CD4+ T-cell DNA underwent Oncomine TCR Beta short-read sequencing. TCRdb recomputed calls from the PCR reads with MiXCR, one row per CDR3 protein. The table includes approximately 18,000 distinct CDR3 sequences, around 40% detected once. Time point noted: late sampling 161 to 241 days after vaccination in three convalescent patients. Stated treatment: roughly 10-day PBMC culture with coronavirus spike peptide pools or control peptides (ViraFEST assay). The sequence came from a human donor who had recovered from COVID-19. The input for sequencing was CD4+ T cells from blood, cultured in vitro, taken about 7 months after SARS-CoV-2 vaccination.

The CDR3 sequence: CSATTPARAQETQYF. In nucleotides, the CDR3 is TGCAGTGCCACCACCCCGGCCCGGGCCCAAGAGACCCAGTACTTC. The rearrangement joins TRBV20-1 to TRBJ2-5; no clear D. CDR3 length equals 15 residues. The germline V gene has CDR1 DFQATT and CDR2 SNEGSKA (reference sequence). Trimming took off 6 bases at V and 1 base at J, with 18 bases between the two ends.